This record concerns one T cell receptor beta chain sequence. CDR1 and CDR2 from the germline V gene are DFQATT and SNEGSKA (reference sequence). The CDR3 has 15 amino acids. The data stem from a study of T cells expressing NK-cell markers. One entry per CDR3 protein, without DNA, is what TCRdb gives after re-calling the 5' RACE reads. The sample's table shows roughly 390,000 distinct CDR3 sequences. The V gene is TRBV20-1, the J gene TRBJ2-4; absent DNA, TCRdb's TRBD1 call cannot be checked. The sequencing sample was made of blood T cells: a sorted CD56 or NKG2C T cell subset, CD4+ or CD8+ T cells, or bulk PBMC T cells (not recorded which). This receptor was identified in a man aged 18-75 years in good health. This chain's CDR3 is CSAGGQGAAKHIQYF.